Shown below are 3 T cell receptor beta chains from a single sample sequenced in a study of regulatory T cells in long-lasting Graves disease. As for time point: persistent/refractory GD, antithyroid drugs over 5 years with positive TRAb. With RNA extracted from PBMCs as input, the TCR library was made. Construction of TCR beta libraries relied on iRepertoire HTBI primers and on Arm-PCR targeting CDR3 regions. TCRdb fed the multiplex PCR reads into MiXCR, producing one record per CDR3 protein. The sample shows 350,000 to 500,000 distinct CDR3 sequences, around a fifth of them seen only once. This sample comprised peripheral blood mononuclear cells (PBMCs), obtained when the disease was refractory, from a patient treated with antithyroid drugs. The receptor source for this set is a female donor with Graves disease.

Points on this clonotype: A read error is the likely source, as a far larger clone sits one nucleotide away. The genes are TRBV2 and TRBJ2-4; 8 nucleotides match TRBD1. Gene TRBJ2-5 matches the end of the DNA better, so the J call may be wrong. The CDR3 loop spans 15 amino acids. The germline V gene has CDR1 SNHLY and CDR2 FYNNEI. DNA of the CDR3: TGTGCCAGCGAGTCCGGACAGGGAGGATTGGAGACCCAGTACTTC. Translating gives CASESGQGGLETQYF.

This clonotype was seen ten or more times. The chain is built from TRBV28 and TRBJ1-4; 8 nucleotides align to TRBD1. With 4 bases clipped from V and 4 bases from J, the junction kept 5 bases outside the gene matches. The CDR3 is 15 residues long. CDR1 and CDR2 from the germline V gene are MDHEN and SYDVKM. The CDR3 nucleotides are TGTGCCAGCAGTTCTGGGGACAGGAGTAATGAAAAACTGTTTTTT. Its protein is CASSSGDRSNEKLFF.

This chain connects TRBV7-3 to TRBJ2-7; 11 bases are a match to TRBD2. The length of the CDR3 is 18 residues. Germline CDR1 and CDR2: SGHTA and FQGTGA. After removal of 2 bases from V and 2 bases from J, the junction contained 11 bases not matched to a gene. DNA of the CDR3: TGTGCCAGCAGCTTACTTCGGCCTAGCGGGAGGATTGCCTACGAGCAGTACTTC. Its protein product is CASSLLRPSGRIAYEQYF. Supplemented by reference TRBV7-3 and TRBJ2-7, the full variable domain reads GAGVSQTPSNKVTEKGKYVELRCDPISGHTALYWYRQSLGQGPEFLIYFQGTGAADDSGLPNDRFFAVRPEGSVSTLKIQRTERGDSAVYLCASSLLRPSGRIAYEQYFGPGTRLTVT.